Presented here are 2 T cell receptor beta chains from one specimen sequenced in a study of beta chain features in type 1 diabetes. Sequenced material consisted of expressed TCRB transcripts (all of the isolated RNA was reverse transcribed). TCRdb's table, derived via immunoSEQ multiplex PCR, lists solely in-frame clones and lacks some. Here the sample spans some 410,000 clones, 11% being singletons. The sequencing sample was made of naive CD4+ T cells from blood. These receptors were obtained from a woman aged 18-29 years in good health.

This clone was seen ten or more times. This chain uses TRBV28 with TRBJ2-4; D is unresolved. V was shortened by 2 bases and J by 6 bases, with 2 bases between the two germline ends. The CDR3 is made up of 11 amino acids. Germline values: CDR1 MDHEN, CDR2 SYDVKM. The chain's CDR3 is CASSLGNIQYF. For the CDR3, the DNA is TGTGCCAGCAGTTTAGGAAACATTCAGTACTTC.

This clone was seen only a few times. The chain is built from TRBV30 and TRBJ2-3, with 7 bases identical to TRBD1. This CDR3 has 13 residues. J was trimmed by 4 bases and V by 3 bases; bases with no gene match: 4. CDR1 is GTSNPN, CDR2 SVGIG, per germline (reference sequence). CDR3 residues: CAWRERGPDTQYF. The CDR3 DNA sequence: TGTGCCTGGAGGGAGAGGGGGCCAGATACGCAGTATTTT.